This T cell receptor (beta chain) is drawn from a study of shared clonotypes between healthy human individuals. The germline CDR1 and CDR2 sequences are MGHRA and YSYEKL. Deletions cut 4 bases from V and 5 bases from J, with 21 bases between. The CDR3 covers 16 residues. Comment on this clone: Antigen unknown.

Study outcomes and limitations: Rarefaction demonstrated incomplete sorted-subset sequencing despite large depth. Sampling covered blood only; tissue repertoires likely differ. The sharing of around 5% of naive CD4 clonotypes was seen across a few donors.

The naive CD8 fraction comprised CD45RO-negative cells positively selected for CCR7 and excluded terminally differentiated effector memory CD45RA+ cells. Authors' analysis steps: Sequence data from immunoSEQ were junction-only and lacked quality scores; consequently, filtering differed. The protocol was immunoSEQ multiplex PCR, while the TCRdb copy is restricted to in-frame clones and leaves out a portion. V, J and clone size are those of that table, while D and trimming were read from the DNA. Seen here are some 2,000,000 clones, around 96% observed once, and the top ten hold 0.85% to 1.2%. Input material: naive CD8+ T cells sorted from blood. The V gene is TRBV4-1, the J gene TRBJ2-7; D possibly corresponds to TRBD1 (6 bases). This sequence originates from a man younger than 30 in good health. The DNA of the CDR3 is TGCGCCAGCAGCCTCCGCCCCCCAGGGGATTTTGACGAGCAGTACTTC. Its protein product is CASSLRPPGDFDEQYF.